Reported below is one T cell receptor (beta chain). No cognate antigen has been identified for it. No qualities accompany the bases; no much larger clone lies one base away. The same CDR3 can be traced to other DNA sequences in this sample. This entry comes from a study of shared clonotypes between healthy human individuals (dated by TCRdb to 2018 to 2021). For the study in its entirety: A few men and two women, aged 18 to 49 years, made up the cohort. For each donor, CD4 naive and CD4 memory were each given three plates, CD8 naive was given two plates, and CD8 memory was given one plate. Blood TCR repertoires of a handful of healthy adults were deeply sequenced to estimate repertoire size and the extent of clonotype sharing between individuals. To increase sequencing depth and limit assay-specific biases, TCR repertoire library preparation and sequencing were carried out by different laboratories using diverse techniques. Leukapheresis yielded between about 0.8 and 8.9 billion PBMCs per donor.

General findings and caveats noted by the study authors: Pairwise subsampling led to the expectation that sequencing depth would affect the degree of clonotype sharing among donors. Estimated clonotype richness was generally larger for naive than for memory subsets. When four donors were compared, the shared fraction of clonotypes was about 5% for naive CD4, approximately 3.5% for naive CD8, 2.3% for memory CD4, and 0.4% for memory CD8. Sampling was restricted to blood, and TCR repertoires in tissues likely differ from the TCR repertoires found in blood. Because the study included only a small number of donors, the genetic and exposure-history diversity represented was limited. Incomplete sequencing was indicated by rarefaction of sorted-subset datasets, despite the large sequencing depth. Higher generation probabilities were observed for clonotypes shared by all four sorted-subset donors than for non-shared clonotypes.

CD8 naive samples consisted of CD45RO-negative cells that were positively selected for CCR7, yielding a CD45RA+CCR7+ population without TemRA cells. The donors were healthy, HIV-negative adults with no recently reported acute infections or vaccinations. All donors were Caucasian adults living in Nashville, Tennessee, USA. Blood was obtained by leukapheresis, after which PBMCs were separated by Ficoll-Histopaque density gradient centrifugation and cryopreserved in liquid nitrogen vapor phase. Purity and quantity of every magnetically sorted T cell population were checked by analytical flow cytometry. From each sorted fraction, genomic DNA was isolated and quantified by UV absorbance on a Nanodrop 2000c. Using the deep immunoSEQ assay, TCR CDR3 regions were amplified from genomic DNA by multiplex PCR. Extracted genomic DNA from each cell subset was spread evenly across all wells of several immunoSEQ 96-well plates, with each plate serving as a replicate. For sorted subsets, each replicate PCR was loaded with about 200 ng genomic DNA, equivalent to 30,000 to 35,000 T cell genomes. Purified libraries were measured with a Qubit 3.0 fluorometer, size-checked on a Bioanalyzer 2100, and measured again with the KAPA Library Quantification kit. Every immunoSEQ 96-well plate was sequenced on a dedicated single-read 150-cycle Illumina NextSeq 550 flow cell. The authors' analysis ran thus. Because the immunoSEQ output held only junctional sequences and lacked quality scores, the filtering could not match the filtering applied to full-length reads. To assign V/J genes and CDR3, sequences were annotated against IMGT germline references using PyIR, a Python wrapper for IgBLAST v1.9. Reads with weak V/J assignments (E-value above 1e-6), missing CDR3, stop codons, out-of-frame junctions, or ambiguous translated residues were removed. V3J clonotypes were defined as sequences sharing an identical inferred V gene, J gene, and CDR3 amino acid sequence. To compute the percentage overlap between repertoires, the number of shared unique clonotypes was divided by the size of the smaller repertoire. Three approaches were used to assess repertoire richness: RTK rarefaction, the Chao1 estimator, and Recon v2.1 estimates of unobserved clonotypes. Generation probabilities for all TCRbeta clonotypes obtained by the gDNA method from a few donors were computed using OLGA. The clones in this table, taken by TCRdb from immuneACCESS, are in-frame only. Not every clone is retained; where verified, under half of the shortfall comes from an unresolved V gene, and the cause of the rest is unknown. Clonal size and the V and J genes are those of that table, whereas D and trimming came from the DNA. The sample table lists 1.5 million to 2.5 million clones, just under 95% of them with a count of one. The top ten clones comprise more than 0.95% of the sample.

CDR1 SGHRS and CDR2 YFSETQ are derived from the germline V gene. The germline V end is reduced by 4 bases and the J end by 3 bases; junction bases left unmatched: 7. The CDR3 spans 15 residues, from the cysteine through the phenylalanine. The kept DNA is CDR3 alone, 45 bases in frame from the first base. Recombination linked TRBV5-1 to TRBJ2-7, and TRBD1 matches 10 of the central bases. The sequence was obtained from a man aged 18 to 35 in good health. Sequences were obtained from naive CD8+ T cells sorted from blood. In light of the paper, this sample's cell subset or site label describes: CD45RA+CCR7+. The CDR3 loop reads CASSPGQGVRYEQYF. The nucleotide sequence reads as follows: TGCGCCAGCAGCCCTGGACAGGGGGTCCGCTACGAGCAGTACTTC.